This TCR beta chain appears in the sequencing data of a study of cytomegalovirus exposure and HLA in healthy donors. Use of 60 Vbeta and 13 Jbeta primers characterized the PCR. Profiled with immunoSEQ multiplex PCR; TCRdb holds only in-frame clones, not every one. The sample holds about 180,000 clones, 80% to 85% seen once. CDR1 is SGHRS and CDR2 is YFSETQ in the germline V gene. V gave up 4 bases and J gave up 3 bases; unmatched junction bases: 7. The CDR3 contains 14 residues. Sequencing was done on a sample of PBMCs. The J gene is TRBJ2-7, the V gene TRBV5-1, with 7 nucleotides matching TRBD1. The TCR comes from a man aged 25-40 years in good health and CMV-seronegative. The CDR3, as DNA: TGCGCCAGCAGCATCCGGGACAGCCACTACGAGCAGTACTTC. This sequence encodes CASSIRDSHYEQYF.